This TCR beta chain originates from a study of CD8 T cell repertoires and HIV-1 epitope variants. Study at large: T cells were stimulated with Twenty-five Gag and Nef peptides separately. Cultures ran about ten days, with IL-2, IL-7 and IL-15 added on days 3 and 7. Regarding the study as a whole: Under 10 antigen-specific TCR beta clonotypes were found; about 6 seemed cross-reactive to variants.

CDR3 length: 16 residues. Germline CDR1 is SGDLS and CDR2 is YYNGEE. Losses at the gene ends were 0 bases for V and 6 bases for J; bases not matched to a gene: 2. Some clones are missing from TCRdb's copy, which holds only in-frame ones; the method was immunoSEQ multiplex PCR. Of 4,500 to 5,500 clones listed, 60% to 75% were seen once; the top ten hold less than 50%. About this clone itself: Its cognate antigen is unknown.

Sequencing was done on a sample of cultured CD8+ T cells derived from PBMCs. The V and J genes are TRBV9 and TRBJ1-6; 11 nucleotides align to TRBD1. This sequence originates from a male donor with HIV. The CDR3 nucleotides read TGTGCCAGCAGCGTAGAAGGGACAGGGGGTAATTCACCCCTCCACTTT. Its protein is CASSVEGTGGNSPLHF.